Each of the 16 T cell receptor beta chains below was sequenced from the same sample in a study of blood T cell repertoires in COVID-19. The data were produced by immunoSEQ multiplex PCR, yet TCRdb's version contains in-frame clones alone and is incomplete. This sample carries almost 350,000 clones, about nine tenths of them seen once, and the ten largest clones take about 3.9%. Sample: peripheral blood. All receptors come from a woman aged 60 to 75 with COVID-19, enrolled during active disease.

CDR3 region: CASSQALQTGTYGYTF. The DNA of the CDR3 is TGTGCCAGCAGCCAAGCCCTACAGACAGGAACTTATGGCTACACCTTC. The J gene is TRBJ1-2, the V gene TRBV4-2, with D perhaps matching TRBD1 (6 bases). The germline V gene encodes CDR1 LGHNA and CDR2 YNFKEQ. The CDR3 extends over 16 amino acids. V lost 1 base to trimming and J lost 5 bases, with 17 bases between them.

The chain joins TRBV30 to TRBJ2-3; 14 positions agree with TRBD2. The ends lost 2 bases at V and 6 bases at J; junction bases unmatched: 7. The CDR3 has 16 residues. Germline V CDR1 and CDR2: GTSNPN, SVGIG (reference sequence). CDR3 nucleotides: TGTGCCTGGAGTTCGACTAGCGGGGGGGCGGAGGATACGCAGTATTTT. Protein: CAWSSTSGGAEDTQYF.

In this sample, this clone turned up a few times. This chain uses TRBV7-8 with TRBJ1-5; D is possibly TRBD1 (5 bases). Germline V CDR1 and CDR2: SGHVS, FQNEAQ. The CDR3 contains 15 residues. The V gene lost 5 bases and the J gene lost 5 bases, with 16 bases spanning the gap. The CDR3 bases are TGTGCCAGCAGCGGAAATCCGGGAGGGGATCAGCCCCAGCATTTT. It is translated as CASSGNPGGDQPQHF.

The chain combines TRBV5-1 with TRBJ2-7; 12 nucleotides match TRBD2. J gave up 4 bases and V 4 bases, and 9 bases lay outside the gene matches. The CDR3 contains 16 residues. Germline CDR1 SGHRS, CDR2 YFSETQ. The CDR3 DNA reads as TGCGCCAGCAGCCCGACTAGCGGGGGTAATCTTTACGAGCAGTACTTC. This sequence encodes CASSPTSGGNLYEQYF.

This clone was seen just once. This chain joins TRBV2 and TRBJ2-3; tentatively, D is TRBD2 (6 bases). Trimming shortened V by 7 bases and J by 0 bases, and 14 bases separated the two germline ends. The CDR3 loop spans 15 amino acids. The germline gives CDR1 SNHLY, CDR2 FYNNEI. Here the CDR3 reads CASNRRDPSTDTQYF. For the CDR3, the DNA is TGTGCCAGCAACAGGAGGGACCCTAGCACAGATACGCAGTATTTT.

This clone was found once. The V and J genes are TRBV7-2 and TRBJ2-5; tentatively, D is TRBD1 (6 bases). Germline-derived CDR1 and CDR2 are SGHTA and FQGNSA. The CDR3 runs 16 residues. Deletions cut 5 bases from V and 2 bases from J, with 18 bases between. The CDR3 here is CASSKDRGQSQETQYF. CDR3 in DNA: TGTGCCAGCAGCAAAGATCGTGGACAGTCGCAAGAGACCCAGTACTTC.

In DNA form, the CDR3 reads TGTGCCAGCTCACCTTTCACCTACGAGCAGTACTTC. It yields the protein CASSPFTYEQYF. The chain uses TRBV18 and TRBJ2-7, with no clear D. Trimming removed 3 bases from V and 2 bases from J, with 5 bases in between. Germline loops: CDR1 KGHSH, CDR2 LQKENI. The CDR3 has 12 residues. Variable domain in full (rest from reference TRBV18 and TRBJ2-7): NAGVMQNPRHLVRRRGQEARLRCSPMKGHSHVYWYRQLPEEGLKFMVYLQKENIIDESGMPKERFSAEFPKEGPSILRIQQVVRGDSAAYFCASSPFTYEQYFGPGTRLTVT.

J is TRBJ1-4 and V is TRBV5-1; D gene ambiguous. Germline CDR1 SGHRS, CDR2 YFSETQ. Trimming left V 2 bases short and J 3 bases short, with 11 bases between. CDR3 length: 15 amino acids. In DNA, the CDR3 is TGCGCCAGCAGCTTCGAGGGAGGGTCTAATGAAAAACTGTTTTTT. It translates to CASSFEGGSNEKLFF. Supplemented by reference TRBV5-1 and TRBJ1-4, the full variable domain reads KAGVTQTPRYLIKTRGQQVTLSCSPISGHRSVSWYQQTPGQGLQFLFEYFSETQRNKGNFPGRFSGRQFSNSRSEMNVSTLELGDSALYLCASSFEGGSNEKLFFGSGTQLSVL.

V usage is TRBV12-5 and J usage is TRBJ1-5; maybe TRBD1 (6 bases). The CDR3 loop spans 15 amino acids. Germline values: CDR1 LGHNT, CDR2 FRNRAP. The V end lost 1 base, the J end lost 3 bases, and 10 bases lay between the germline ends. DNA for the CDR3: TGTGCTAGTGGTTTGGCGGCAGGGGTCAATCAGCCCCAGCATTTT. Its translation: CASGLAAGVNQPQHF.

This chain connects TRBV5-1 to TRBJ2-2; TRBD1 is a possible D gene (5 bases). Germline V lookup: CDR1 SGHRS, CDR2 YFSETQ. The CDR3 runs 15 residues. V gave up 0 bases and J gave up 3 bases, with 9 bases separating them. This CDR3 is CASSLEWGDTGELFF. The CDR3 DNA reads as TGCGCCAGCAGCTTGGAGTGGGGCGACACCGGGGAGCTGTTTTTT.

The CDR3 DNA follows: TGTGCCAGCAGCTTACACGGGGGGGCGATCAATGAGCAGTTCTTC. It yields the protein CASSLHGGAINEQFF. This chain links TRBV7-9 with TRBJ2-1; 8 bases are a match to TRBD2. V shed 2 bases, J shed 6 bases, and the junction held 6 bases outside the gene matches. CDR1 is SEHNR, CDR2 FQNEAQ, per germline (reference sequence). The CDR3 contains 15 residues. The complete variable domain, with remaining parts taken from reference TRBV7-9 and TRBJ2-1, reads DTGVSQNPRHKITKRGQNVTFRCDPISEHNRLYWYRQTLGQGPEFLTYFQNEAQLEKSRLLSDRFSAERPKGSFSTLEIQRTEQGDSAMYLCASSLHGGAINEQFFGPGTRLTVL.

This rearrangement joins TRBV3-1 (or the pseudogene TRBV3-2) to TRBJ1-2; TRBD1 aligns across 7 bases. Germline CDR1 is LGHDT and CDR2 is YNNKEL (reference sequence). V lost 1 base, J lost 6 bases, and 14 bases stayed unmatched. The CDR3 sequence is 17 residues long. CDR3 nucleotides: TGTGCCAGCAGCCAAGTCGGCTACAGGGGAGAAAGGAATGGCTACACCTTC. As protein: CASSQVGYRGERNGYTF.

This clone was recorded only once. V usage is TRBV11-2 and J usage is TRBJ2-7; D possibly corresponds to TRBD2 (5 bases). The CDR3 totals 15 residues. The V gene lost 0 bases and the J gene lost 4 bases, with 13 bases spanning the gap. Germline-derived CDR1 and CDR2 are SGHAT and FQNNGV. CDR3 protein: CASSLESGVRYEQYF. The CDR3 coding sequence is TGTGCCAGCAGCTTAGAGTCCGGGGTGCGATACGAGCAGTACTTC.

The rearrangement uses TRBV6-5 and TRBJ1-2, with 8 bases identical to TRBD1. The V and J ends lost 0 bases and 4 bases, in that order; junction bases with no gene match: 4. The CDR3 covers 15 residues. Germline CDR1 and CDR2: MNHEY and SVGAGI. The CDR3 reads CASSYSPQGGYGYTF. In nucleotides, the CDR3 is TGTGCCAGCAGTTACTCGCCACAGGGGGGCTATGGCTACACCTTC.

In DNA, the CDR3 is TGTGCCAGCAGCCCCAGGGGGGGACAGGTACGAGCGTCTAACTATGGCTACACCTTC. Its translation is CASSPRGGQVRASNYGYTF. This chain uses TRBV2 with TRBJ1-2; 8 bases are shared with TRBD1. CDR3 length: 19 amino acids. Germline V CDR1 and CDR2: SNHLY, FYNNEI. Trimming removed 6 bases from V and 0 bases from J; junction bases left unmatched: 18.

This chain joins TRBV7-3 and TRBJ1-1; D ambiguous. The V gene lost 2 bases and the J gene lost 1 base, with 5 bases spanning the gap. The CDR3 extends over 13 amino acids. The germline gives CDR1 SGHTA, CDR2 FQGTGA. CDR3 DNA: TGTGCCAGCAGCTTAGCGCCGAACACTGAAGCTTTCTTT. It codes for CASSLAPNTEAFF.